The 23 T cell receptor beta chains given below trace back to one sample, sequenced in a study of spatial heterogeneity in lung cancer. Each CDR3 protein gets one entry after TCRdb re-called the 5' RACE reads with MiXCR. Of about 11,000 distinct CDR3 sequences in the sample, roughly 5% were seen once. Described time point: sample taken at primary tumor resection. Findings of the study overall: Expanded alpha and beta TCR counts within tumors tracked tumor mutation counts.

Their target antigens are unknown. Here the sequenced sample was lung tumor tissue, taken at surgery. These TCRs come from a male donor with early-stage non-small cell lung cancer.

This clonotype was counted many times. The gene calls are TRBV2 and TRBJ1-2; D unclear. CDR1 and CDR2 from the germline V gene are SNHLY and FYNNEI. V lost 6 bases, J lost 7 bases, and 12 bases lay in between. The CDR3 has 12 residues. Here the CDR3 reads CASRGGGFGYTF. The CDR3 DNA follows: TGTGCCAGCAGGGGAGGAGGATTTGGCTACACCTTC.

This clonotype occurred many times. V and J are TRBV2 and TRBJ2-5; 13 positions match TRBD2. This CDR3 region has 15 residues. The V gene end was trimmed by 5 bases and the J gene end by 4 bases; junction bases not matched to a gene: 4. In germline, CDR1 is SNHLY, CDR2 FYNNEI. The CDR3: CASSSTSGRRETQYF. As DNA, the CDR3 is TGTGCCAGCAGTTCGACTAGCGGGAGGAGAGAGACCCAGTACTTC.

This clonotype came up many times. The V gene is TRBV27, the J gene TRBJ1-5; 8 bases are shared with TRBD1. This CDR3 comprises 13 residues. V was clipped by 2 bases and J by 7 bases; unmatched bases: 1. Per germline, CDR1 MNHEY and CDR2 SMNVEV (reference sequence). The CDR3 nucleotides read TGTGCCAGCAGTTTAGCAGGGGGCCAGCCCCAGCATTTT. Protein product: CASSLAGGQPQHF.

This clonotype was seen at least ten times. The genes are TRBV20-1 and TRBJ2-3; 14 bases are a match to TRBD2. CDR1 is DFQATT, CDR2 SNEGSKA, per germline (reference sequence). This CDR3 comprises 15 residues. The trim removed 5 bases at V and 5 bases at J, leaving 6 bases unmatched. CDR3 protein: CSAVTSGRAIDTQYF. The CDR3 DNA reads TGCAGTGCTGTGACTAGCGGGAGGGCCATAGATACGCAGTATTTT.

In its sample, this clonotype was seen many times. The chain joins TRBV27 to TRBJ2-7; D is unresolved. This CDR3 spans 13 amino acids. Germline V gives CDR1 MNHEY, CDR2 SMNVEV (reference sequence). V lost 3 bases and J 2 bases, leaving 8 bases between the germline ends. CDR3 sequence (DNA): TGTGCCAGCAGTTTGGGGTTAGCCTACGAGCAGTACTTC. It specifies CASSLGLAYEQYF.

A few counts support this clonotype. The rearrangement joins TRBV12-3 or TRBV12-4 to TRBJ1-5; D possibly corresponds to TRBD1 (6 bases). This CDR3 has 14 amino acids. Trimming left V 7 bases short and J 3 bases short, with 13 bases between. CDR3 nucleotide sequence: TGTGCCAGCACCTTCGGACAGCCCAATCAGCCCCAGCATTTT. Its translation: CASTFGQPNQPQHF.

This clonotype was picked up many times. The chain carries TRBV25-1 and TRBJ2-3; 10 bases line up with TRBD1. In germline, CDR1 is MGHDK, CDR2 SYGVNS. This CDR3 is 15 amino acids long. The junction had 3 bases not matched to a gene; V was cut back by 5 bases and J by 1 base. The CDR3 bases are TGTGCCAGCAGTCTCGGACAGGGGGGCACAGATACGCAGTATTTT. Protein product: CASSLGQGGTDTQYF.

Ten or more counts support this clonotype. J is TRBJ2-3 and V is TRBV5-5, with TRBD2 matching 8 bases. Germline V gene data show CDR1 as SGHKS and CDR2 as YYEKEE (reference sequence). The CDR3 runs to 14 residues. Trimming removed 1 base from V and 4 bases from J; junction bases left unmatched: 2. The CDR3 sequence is CASSLRGGPDTQYF. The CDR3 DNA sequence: TGTGCCAGCAGCTTGCGGGGGGGCCCAGATACGCAGTATTTT. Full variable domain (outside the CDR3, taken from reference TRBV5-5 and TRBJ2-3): DAGVTQSPTHLIKTRGQQVTLRCSPISGHKSVSWYQQVLGQGPQFIFQYYEKEERGRGNFPDRFSARQFPNYSSELNVNALLLGDSALYLCASSLRGGPDTQYFGPGTRLTVL.

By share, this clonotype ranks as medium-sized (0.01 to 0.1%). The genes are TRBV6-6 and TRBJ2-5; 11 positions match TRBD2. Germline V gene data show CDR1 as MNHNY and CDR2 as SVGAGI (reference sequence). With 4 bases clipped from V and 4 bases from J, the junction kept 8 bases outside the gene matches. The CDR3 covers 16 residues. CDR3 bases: TGTGCCAGCAGTTCCCAATCGACTAGCGGGGTAGAGACCCAGTACTTC. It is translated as CASSSQSTSGVETQYF.

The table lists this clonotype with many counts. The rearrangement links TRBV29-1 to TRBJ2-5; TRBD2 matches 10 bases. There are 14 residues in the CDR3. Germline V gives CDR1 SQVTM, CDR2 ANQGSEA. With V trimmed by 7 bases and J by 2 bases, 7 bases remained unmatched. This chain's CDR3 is CSGGLAAKQETQYF. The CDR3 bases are TGCAGCGGCGGACTAGCGGCAAAACAAGAGACCCAGTACTTC.

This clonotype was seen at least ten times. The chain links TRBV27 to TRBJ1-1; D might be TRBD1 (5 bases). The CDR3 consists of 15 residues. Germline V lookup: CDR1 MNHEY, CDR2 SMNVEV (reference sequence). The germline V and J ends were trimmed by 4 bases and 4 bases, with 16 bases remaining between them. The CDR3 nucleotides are TGTGCCAGCAGTTCCCTTGCAGGGAAGGGCACTGAAGCTTTCTTT. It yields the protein CASSSLAGKGTEAFF.

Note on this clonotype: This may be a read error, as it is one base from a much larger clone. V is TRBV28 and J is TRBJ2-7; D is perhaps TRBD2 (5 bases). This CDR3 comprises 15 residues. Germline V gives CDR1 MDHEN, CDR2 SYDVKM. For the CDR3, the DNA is TGTGCCAGCAGGCGTGAGCGGATTGACTCCTACGAGCAGCACTTC. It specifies CASRRERIDSYEQHF. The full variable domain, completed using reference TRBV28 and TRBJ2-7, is DVKVTQSSRYLVKRTGEKVFLECVQDMDHENMFWYRQDPGLGLRLIYFSYDVKMKEKGDIPEGYSVSREKKERFSLILESASTNQTSMYLCASRRERIDSYEQHFGPGTRLTVT.

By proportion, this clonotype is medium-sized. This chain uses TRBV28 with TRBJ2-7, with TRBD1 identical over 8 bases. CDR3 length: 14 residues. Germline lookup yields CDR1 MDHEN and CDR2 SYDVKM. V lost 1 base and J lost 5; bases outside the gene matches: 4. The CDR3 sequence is CASSLFGQGNEQYF. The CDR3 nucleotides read TGTGCCAGCAGTTTATTCGGACAGGGCAACGAGCAGTACTTC.

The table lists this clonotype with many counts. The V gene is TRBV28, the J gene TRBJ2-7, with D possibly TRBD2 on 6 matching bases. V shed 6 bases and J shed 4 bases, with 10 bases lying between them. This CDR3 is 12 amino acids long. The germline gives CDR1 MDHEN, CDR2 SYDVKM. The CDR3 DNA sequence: TGTGCCAGCAGCCCGGGGGTATACGAGCAGTACTTC. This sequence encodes CASSPGVYEQYF.

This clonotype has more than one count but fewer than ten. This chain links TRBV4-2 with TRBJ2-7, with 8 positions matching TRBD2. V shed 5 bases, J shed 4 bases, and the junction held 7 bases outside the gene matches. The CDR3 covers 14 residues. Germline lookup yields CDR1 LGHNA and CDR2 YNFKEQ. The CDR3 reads CASSTERGSYEQYF. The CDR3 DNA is TGTGCCAGCAGCACGGAGCGGGGGAGTTACGAGCAGTACTTC.

The CDR3 here is CASSLAQGLSLRSYNEQFF. The CDR3 region has the DNA TGTGCCAGCAGCTTAGCGCAAGGGCTGAGTTTGAGGAGTTACAATGAGCAGTTCTTC. The chain joins TRBV7-8 to TRBJ2-1; the D is unclear. Germline CDR1 and CDR2: SGHVS and FQNEAQ. The V end lost 0 bases, the J end lost 4 bases, and 22 bases lay between the germline ends. This CDR3 is built from 19 residues.

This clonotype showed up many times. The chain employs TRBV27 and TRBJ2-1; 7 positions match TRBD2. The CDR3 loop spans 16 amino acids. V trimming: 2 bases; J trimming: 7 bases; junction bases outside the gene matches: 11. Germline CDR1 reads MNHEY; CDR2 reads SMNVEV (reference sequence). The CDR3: CASSLLGRERENEQFF. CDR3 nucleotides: TGTGCCAGCAGTTTACTGGGGCGGGAGAGGGAAAATGAGCAGTTCTTC.

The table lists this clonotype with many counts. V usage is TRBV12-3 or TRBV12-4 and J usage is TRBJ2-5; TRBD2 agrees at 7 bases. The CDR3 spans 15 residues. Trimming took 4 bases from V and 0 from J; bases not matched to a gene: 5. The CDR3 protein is CASSSGRGDQETQYF. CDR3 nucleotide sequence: TGTGCCAGCAGTTCCGGCCGGGGGGACCAAGAGACCCAGTACTTC.

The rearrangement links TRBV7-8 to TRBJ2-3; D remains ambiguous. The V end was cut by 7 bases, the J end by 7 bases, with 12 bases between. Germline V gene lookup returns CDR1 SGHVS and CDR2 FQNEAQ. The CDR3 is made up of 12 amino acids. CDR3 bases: TGTGCCAGCACCTCACCGGTCAATACGCAGTATTTT. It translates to CASTSPVNTQYF.

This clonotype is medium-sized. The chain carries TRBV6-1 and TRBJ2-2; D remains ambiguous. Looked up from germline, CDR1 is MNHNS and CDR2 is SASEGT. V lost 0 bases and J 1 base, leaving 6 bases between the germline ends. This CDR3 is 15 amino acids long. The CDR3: CASSEALGNTGELFF. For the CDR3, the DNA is TGTGCCAGCAGTGAAGCGCTTGGGAACACCGGGGAGCTGTTTTTT.

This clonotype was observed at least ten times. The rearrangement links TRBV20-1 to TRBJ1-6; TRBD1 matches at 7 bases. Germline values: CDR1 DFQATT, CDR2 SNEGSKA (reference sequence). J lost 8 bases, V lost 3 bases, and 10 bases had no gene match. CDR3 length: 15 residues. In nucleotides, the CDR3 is TGCAGTGCTAGCCAGACAGGGTCTATGGATTCACCCCTCCACTTT. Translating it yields CSASQTGSMDSPLHF.

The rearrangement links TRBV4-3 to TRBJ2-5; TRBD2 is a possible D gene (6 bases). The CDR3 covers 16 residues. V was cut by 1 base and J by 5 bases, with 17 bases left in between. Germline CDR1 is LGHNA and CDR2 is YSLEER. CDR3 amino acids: CASSQAPLGGGETQYF. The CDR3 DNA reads TGCGCCAGCAGCCAAGCACCCCTAGGAGGAGGGGAGACCCAGTACTTC.

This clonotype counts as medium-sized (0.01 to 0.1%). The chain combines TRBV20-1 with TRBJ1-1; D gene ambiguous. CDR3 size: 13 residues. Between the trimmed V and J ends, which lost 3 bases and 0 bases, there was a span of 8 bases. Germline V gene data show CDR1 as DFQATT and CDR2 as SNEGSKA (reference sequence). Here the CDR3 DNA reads TGCAGTGCTAGTCGAACGTTGAACACTGAAGCTTTCTTT. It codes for CSASRTLNTEAFF.